Listed below are T cell receptor beta chains from one sample, sequenced in a study of a mutant IDH1 vaccine in newly diagnosed glioma. The antigens for these receptors are not known. Sequencing was performed with immunoSEQ multiplex PCR; in TCRdb, only in-frame clones are kept and a portion is missing. The repertoire includes about 33,000 clones, around 83% of them detected once, and around 6.9% sits in the top ten. The sequencing used PBMCs, collected from a glioma patient whose treatment included an IDH1 peptide vaccine. Source of these receptors: a woman younger than 30 with glioma. The CDR3 runs from the conserved cysteine through the conserved F or W. A D gene is named only where the DNA matches it firmly. A row's size may be missing; if present it is once, few, many or a size class.

d_gene: -; abundance: -; v_gene: TRBV19; j_gene: TRBJ1-5; CDR3nt: TGTGCCAGTAGTATAGGGGGGGCTCAGCCCCAGCATTTT; CDR3aa: CASSIGGAQPQHF
d_gene: -; abundance: -; v_gene: TRBV30; j_gene: TRBJ1-3; CDR3nt: TGTGCCTGGAGTACTACAGTCTCTGGAAACACCATATATTTT; CDR3aa: CAWSTTVSGNTIYF
d_gene: -; abundance: few; v_gene: TRBV19; j_gene: TRBJ1-4; CDR3nt: TGTGCCAGTAGGGGCAGGGGTAATGAAAAACTGTTTTTT; CDR3aa: CASRGRGNEKLFF
d_gene: TRBD1; abundance: once; v_gene: TRBV19; j_gene: TRBJ1-5; CDR3nt: TGTGCCAGTAGTACTGGACAGGGGTTATCTCAGCCCCAGCATTTT; CDR3aa: CASSTGQGLSQPQHF
d_gene: -; abundance: few; v_gene: TRBV29-1; j_gene: TRBJ1-1; CDR3nt: TGCAGCGTTGAGTCCGGGGAAGGACGCATGAACACTGAAGCTTTCTTT; CDR3aa: CSVESGEGRMNTEAFF
d_gene: -; abundance: -; v_gene: TRBV7-9; j_gene: TRBJ1-2; CDR3nt: TGTGCCAGCAGCCGTACACGATCCCTGGCTAACTATGGCTACACCTTC; CDR3aa: CASSRTRSLANYGYTF
d_gene: TRBD1; abundance: -; v_gene: TRBV27; j_gene: TRBJ1-2; CDR3nt: TGTGCCAGCAGTCCGGGACAGGGGGCGCTCTTCTATGGCTACACCTTC; CDR3aa: CASSPGQGALFYGYTF
d_gene: -; abundance: -; v_gene: TRBV11-3; j_gene: TRBJ2-4; CDR3nt: TGTGCCAGCAGCTTGGGGGCCTGGTACATTCAGTACTTC; CDR3aa: CASSLGAWYIQYF
d_gene: -; abundance: once; v_gene: TRBV7-6; j_gene: TRBJ1-3; CDR3nt: TGTGCCAGCAGCTTAGACAAGGCGTCTGGAAACACCATATATTTT; CDR3aa: CASSLDKASGNTIYF
d_gene: TRBD1; abundance: few; v_gene: TRBV27; j_gene: TRBJ1-1; CDR3nt: TGTGCCAGCAGTTCAAACAGGGGAGGCACTGAAGCTTTCTTT; CDR3aa: CASSSNRGGTEAFF
d_gene: -; abundance: once; v_gene: TRBV7-2; j_gene: TRBJ2-7; CDR3nt: TGTGCCAGCAGCTTAGGAGGGCGGGGACGGTCCTACGAGCAGTACTTC; CDR3aa: CASSLGGRGRSYEQYF
d_gene: -; abundance: -; v_gene: TRBV19; j_gene: TRBJ2-5; CDR3nt: TGTGCCAGTAGTCCGGGACTCGGGGAAGAGACCCAGTACTTC; CDR3aa: CASSPGLGEETQYF
d_gene: -; abundance: -; v_gene: TRBV7-8; j_gene: TRBJ2-7; CDR3nt: TGTGCCAGCAGCTTAGAGTACAGATCCTACGAGCAGTACTTC; CDR3aa: CASSLEYRSYEQYF
d_gene: -; abundance: -; v_gene: TRBV29-1; j_gene: TRBJ2-3; CDR3nt: TGCAGCGTGGTAGGGGGGCTCGCAGATACGCAGTATTTT; CDR3aa: CSVVGGLADTQYF
d_gene: -; abundance: -; v_gene: TRBV6-5; j_gene: TRBJ2-1; CDR3nt: TGTGCCAGCAGTTACTCTCAGGCTCCATACTACAATGAGCAGTTCTTC; CDR3aa: CASSYSQAPYYNEQFF
d_gene: -; abundance: -; v_gene: TRBV18; j_gene: TRBJ2-1; CDR3nt: TGTGCCAGCTCACGGGCACGACTGTACAATGAGCAGTTCTTC; CDR3aa: CASSRARLYNEQFF
d_gene: TRBD1; abundance: -; v_gene: TRBV18; j_gene: TRBJ2-7; CDR3nt: TGTGCCAGCTCACGACGGACAGGGGGAGATGGCGAGCAGTACTTC; CDR3aa: CASSRRTGGDGEQYF
d_gene: TRBD1; abundance: -; v_gene: TRBV19; j_gene: TRBJ1-1; CDR3nt: TGTGCCAGTAGTATTGACAGGGGTGGGACTGAAGCTTTCTTT; CDR3aa: CASSIDRGGTEAFF
d_gene: TRBD1; abundance: -; v_gene: TRBV19; j_gene: TRBJ2-1; CDR3nt: TGTGCCAGTACCCCCAAGACAGGGACCGGTGAGCAGTTCTTC; CDR3aa: CASTPKTGTGEQFF
d_gene: -; abundance: -; v_gene: TRBV2; j_gene: TRBJ2-5; CDR3nt: TGTGCCAGTAGAATGTGGGCCCAAGAGACCCAGTACTTC; CDR3aa: CASRMWAQETQYF
d_gene: -; abundance: -; v_gene: TRBV27; j_gene: TRBJ1-2; CDR3nt: TGTGCCAGCAGATCCGTCGGGGATGGCTACACCTTC; CDR3aa: CASRSVGDGYTF
d_gene: TRBD2; abundance: -; v_gene: TRBV6-5; j_gene: TRBJ2-1; CDR3nt: TGTGCCAGCAGCCAGCGGGGGGGGTACAATGAGCAGTTCTTC; CDR3aa: CASSQRGGYNEQFF
d_gene: -; abundance: -; v_gene: TRBV5-1; j_gene: TRBJ2-3; CDR3nt: TGCGCCAGCAGCAACGCCCCGGGACTGGGCACAGATACGCAGTATTTT; CDR3aa: CASSNAPGLGTDTQYF
d_gene: -; abundance: once; v_gene: TRBV7-9; j_gene: TRBJ2-7; CDR3nt: TGTGCCAGCGGCTTAGAGGGGACGGCAAGGGGTGGGGAGCAGTACTTC; CDR3aa: CASGLEGTARGGEQYF
d_gene: -; abundance: -; v_gene: TRBV11-2; j_gene: TRBJ1-1; CDR3nt: TGTGCCAGCAGCTTAGACAGGAACACTGAAGCTTTCTTT; CDR3aa: CASSLDRNTEAFF
d_gene: -; abundance: -; v_gene: TRBV27; j_gene: TRBJ2-2; CDR3nt: TGTGCCAGCAGTTTATTAGGCGGGACCGGGGAGCTGTTTTTT; CDR3aa: CASSLLGGTGELFF
d_gene: TRBD1; abundance: -; v_gene: TRBV30; j_gene: TRBJ2-7; CDR3nt: TGTGCCTGGACCCCTCTAGGGACAGGAGAGCAGTACTTC; CDR3aa: CAWTPLGTGEQYF
d_gene: TRBD1; abundance: -; v_gene: TRBV7-9; j_gene: TRBJ1-2; CDR3nt: TGTGCCAGCAGCTTAGCGGGGACAGGGCTGAGCTACACCTTC; CDR3aa: CASSLAGTGLSYTF
d_gene: -; abundance: few; v_gene: TRBV19; j_gene: TRBJ1-2; CDR3nt: TGTGCCAGTAGTGCTTCCGGGGACTACACCTTC; CDR3aa: CASSASGDYTF
d_gene: -; abundance: -; v_gene: TRBV5-6; j_gene: TRBJ1-2; CDR3nt: TGTGCCAGCAGCTTTCAGGTCCCCTATCGGGGGGATGGCTACACCTTC; CDR3aa: CASSFQVPYRGDGYTF
d_gene: -; abundance: few; v_gene: TRBV27; j_gene: TRBJ1-6; CDR3nt: TGTGCCAGCAGTTTATCCGGCAGTTCACCCCTCCACTTT; CDR3aa: CASSLSGSSPLHF
d_gene: -; abundance: few; v_gene: TRBV25-1; j_gene: TRBJ1-1; CDR3nt: TGTGCCAGCAGTGAATTAGAGGGTAAGAACACTGAAGCTTTCTTT; CDR3aa: CASSELEGKNTEAFF
d_gene: TRBD2; abundance: -; v_gene: TRBV6-4; j_gene: TRBJ2-1; CDR3nt: TGTGCCAGCAGTGACGAGGCGGGGGGTTACAATGAGCAGTTCTTC; CDR3aa: CASSDEAGGYNEQFF
d_gene: -; abundance: -; v_gene: TRBV2; j_gene: TRBJ1-5; CDR3nt: TGTGCCAGCAAGGAATACAATCAGCCCCAGCATTTT; CDR3aa: CASKEYNQPQHF
d_gene: -; abundance: -; v_gene: TRBV5-6; j_gene: TRBJ1-3; CDR3nt: TGTGCCAGCAGCTTTAATTCGGCAAGCTCTGGAAACACCATATATTTT; CDR3aa: CASSFNSASSGNTIYF
d_gene: -; abundance: -; v_gene: TRBV28; j_gene: TRBJ1-2; CDR3nt: TGTGCCACCCGCTGGAGCGGCAACTATGGCTACACCTTC; CDR3aa: CATRWSGNYGYTF
d_gene: TRBD1; abundance: -; v_gene: TRBV7-2; j_gene: TRBJ1-3; CDR3nt: TGTGCCAGCAGCTTCCCAGGACAGGGGGCGGACACCATATATTTT; CDR3aa: CASSFPGQGADTIYF
d_gene: -; abundance: -; v_gene: TRBV11-3; j_gene: TRBJ2-7; CDR3nt: TGTGCCAGCAGCCTCGTCGGAGGGGACGAGCAGTACTTC; CDR3aa: CASSLVGGDEQYF
d_gene: -; abundance: -; v_gene: TRBV7-7; j_gene: TRBJ2-5; CDR3nt: TGTGCTAGCAGCTTAGTTGGGGGGGAGACCCAGTACTTC; CDR3aa: CASSLVGGETQYF
d_gene: TRBD1; abundance: -; v_gene: TRBV10-3; j_gene: TRBJ1-6; CDR3nt: TGTGCCATCAGTAAGGCAGGGGGAAATTCACCCCTCCACTTT; CDR3aa: CAISKAGGNSPLHF
d_gene: -; abundance: -; v_gene: TRBV18; j_gene: TRBJ2-7; CDR3nt: TGTGCCAGCTCACCCCGATTGACGCAGGTACGCTACGAGCAGTACTTC; CDR3aa: CASSPRLTQVRYEQYF
d_gene: -; abundance: few; v_gene: TRBV19; j_gene: TRBJ1-4; CDR3nt: TGTGCCTCAGGCCGTAAAGGGACTGAAAAACTGTTTTTT; CDR3aa: CASGRKGTEKLFF
d_gene: -; abundance: -; v_gene: TRBV25-1; j_gene: TRBJ1-2; CDR3nt: TGTGCCAGCAGCACCGGGACACCGATCAACTATGGCTACACCTTC; CDR3aa: CASSTGTPINYGYTF
d_gene: -; abundance: few; v_gene: TRBV2; j_gene: TRBJ1-5; CDR3nt: TGTGCCAGCAGCCCCGGGACACAGAATCAGCCCCAGCATTTT; CDR3aa: CASSPGTQNQPQHF
d_gene: TRBD1; abundance: -; v_gene: TRBV10-3; j_gene: TRBJ2-7; CDR3nt: TGTGCCATCAGTGAGGGAGGACAGGGGGCCTACGAGCAGTACTTC; CDR3aa: CAISEGGQGAYEQYF
d_gene: TRBD2; abundance: -; v_gene: TRBV9; j_gene: TRBJ2-5; CDR3nt: TGTGCCAGCAGCCCGGGACTAGCGGTAGGGTACCAAGAGACCCAGTACTTC; CDR3aa: CASSPGLAVGYQETQYF
d_gene: TRBD1; abundance: few; v_gene: TRBV7-9; j_gene: TRBJ1-2; CDR3nt: TGTGCCAGCAGCCTCGGACAGGGGTATGGCTACACCTTC; CDR3aa: CASSLGQGYGYTF
d_gene: -; abundance: -; v_gene: TRBV27; j_gene: TRBJ2-1; CDR3nt: TGTGCCAGCAGTTTAAGGTCCTCCTACAATGAGCAGTTCTTC; CDR3aa: CASSLRSSYNEQFF